This passage covers 8 T cell receptor beta chains from one sample sequenced in a study of shared clonotypes between healthy human individuals. TCRdb's table, derived via immunoSEQ multiplex PCR, lists solely in-frame clones and lacks some. The sample consists of about 490,000 clones, roughly four fifths of them appearing once. Source material: PBMCs. The source of these receptors is a woman aged 40 to 50 in good health. Some clones in this sample may be carry-over from other donors' samples.

This chain links TRBV4-3 with TRBJ2-7, with D uncertain. The CDR3 totals 17 residues. From germline, CDR1 is LGHNA and CDR2 YSLEER. V shed 0 bases and J shed 4 bases, with 19 bases lying between them. DNA of the CDR3: TGCGCCAGCAGCCAAGATGATCGGCGGACCCAGTTTTACGAGCAGTACTTC. It is translated as CASSQDDRRTQFYEQYF.

V gene TRBV5-1 combines with J gene TRBJ2-2; no definite D call. Trimming stripped 0 bases from V and 5 bases from J, with 11 bases between. The CDR3 has 15 residues. From germline, CDR1 is SGHRS and CDR2 YFSETQ. The CDR3 DNA reads as TGCGCCAGCAGCTTGGCTAGGTCGGATACCGGGGAGCTGTTTTTT. It is translated as CASSLARSDTGELFF.

V gene TRBV6-6 combines with J gene TRBJ1-5; weak D call: TRBD1 (5 bases). Germline CDR1 MNHNY, CDR2 SVGAGI (reference sequence). Trimming removed 6 bases at V and 1 base at J, with 10 bases between. The CDR3 spans 14 residues. The CDR3 here is CASSRDGSNQPQHF. The CDR3 DNA reads as TGTGCCAGCAGCAGGGACGGCAGCAATCAGCCCCAGCATTTT.

The V gene is TRBV30, the J gene TRBJ1-5; D is undetermined. Trimming pared 0 bases from V and 5 bases from J, leaving 11 bases between. Germline-derived CDR1 and CDR2 are GTSNPN and SVGIG (reference sequence). This CDR3 contains 14 residues. The CDR3 reads CAWSVRGVDQPQHF. The DNA of the CDR3 is TGTGCCTGGAGTGTACGTGGGGTGGATCAGCCCCAGCATTTT.

This rearrangement joins TRBV18 to TRBJ1-2, with TRBD1 identical over 7 bases. Unmatched junction bases numbered 5, after V lost 4 bases and J lost 0 bases. CDR1 is KGHSH, CDR2 LQKENI, per germline. CDR3 length: 15 residues. Here the CDR3 reads CASSLRQGPNYGYTF. CDR3 DNA sequence: TGTGCCAGCTCACTCCGACAGGGACCTAACTATGGCTACACCTTC. Drawing the rest from reference TRBV18 and TRBJ1-2, the complete variable domain is NAGVMQNPRHLVRRRGQEARLRCSPMKGHSHVYWYRQLPEEGLKFMVYLQKENIIDESGMPKERFSAEFPKEGPSILRIQQVVRGDSAAYFCASSLRQGPNYGYTFGSGTRLTVV.

The chain carries TRBV11-3 and TRBJ1-4, with D perhaps TRBD1 (5 bases). CDR3 length equals 16 residues. Trimming took 4 bases from V and 0 from J, leaving 12 bases between them. Germline V CDR1 and CDR2: SGHNT, YENEEA. The CDR3: CASSSRDPATNEKLFF. DNA for the CDR3: TGTGCCAGCAGCTCTCGGGACCCTGCAACTAATGAAAAACTGTTTTTT. The variable domain in full, with the rest retrieved from reference TRBV11-3 and TRBJ1-4, is EAGVVQSPRYKIIEKKQPVAFWCNPISGHNTLYWYLQNLGQGPELLIRYENEEAVDDSQLPKDRFSAERLKGVDSTLKIQPAELGDSAVYLCASSSRDPATNEKLFFGSGTQLSVL.

This clone has more than one count but fewer than ten. The chain links TRBV2 to TRBJ2-5; D could derive from TRBD1 or TRBD2 (5 bases each). CDR3 size: 15 residues. Trimming took off 6 bases at V and 2 bases at J, with 16 bases between the two ends. Germline V gives CDR1 SNHLY, CDR2 FYNNEI. The CDR3 bases are TGTGCCAGCAGGCTTGACCGGGGCACTCAAGAGACCCAGTACTTC. It specifies CASRLDRGTQETQYF. The variable domain in full, completed from reference TRBV2 and TRBJ2-5, reads EPEVTQTPSHQVTQMGQEVILRCVPISNHLYFYWYRQILGQKVEFLVSFYNNEISEKSEIFDDQFSVERPDGSNFTLKIRSTKLEDSAMYFCASRLDRGTQETQYFGPGTRLLVL.

The chain uses TRBV30 and TRBJ2-7; TRBD1 matches at 8 bases. With 4 bases clipped from V and 3 bases from J, the junction kept 8 bases outside the gene matches. Germline-derived CDR1 and CDR2 are GTSNPN and SVGIG (reference sequence). CDR3 length: 14 amino acids. CDR3 coding DNA: TGTGCCTGGATAAAGCGGACAGGGAACTACGAGCAGTACTTC. Protein: CAWIKRTGNYEQYF.